The entry that follows covers one T cell receptor beta chain sequence. The sample belongs to a study of blood T cell repertoires in COVID-19. Across the whole study: Acute-phase and convalescent COVID-19 samples originated in the United States, Italy and Spain. Sample material is recorded as cDNA or gDNA derived from T cells, B-cell-depleted T cells, or PBMCs.

Trimming pared 3 bases from V and 9 bases from J, leaving 15 bases between. The CDR3 length is 13 residues. CDR1 SGDLS and CDR2 YYNGEE come from the germline V gene. In the original analysis: Reference gene primer amplification gave estimated nucleated cell counts. Libraries were prepared by immunoSEQ multiplex PCR; TCRdb keeps only in-frame clonotypes and omits some of them. D and trimming come from the DNA, and the V and J calls and clone size come from that table. This sample has approximately 140,000 clones, with around four fifths found just once. This sequence joins TRBV9 and TRBJ1-1, with D perhaps matching TRBD1 (6 bases). The sequenced material came from peripheral blood. This receptor was identified in a man aged 70 or older with acute or convalescent COVID-19. The CDR3 bases are TGTGCCAGCAGCGAGACTTTGGACAGCAAAGCTTTCTTT. It is translated as CASSETLDSKAFF.